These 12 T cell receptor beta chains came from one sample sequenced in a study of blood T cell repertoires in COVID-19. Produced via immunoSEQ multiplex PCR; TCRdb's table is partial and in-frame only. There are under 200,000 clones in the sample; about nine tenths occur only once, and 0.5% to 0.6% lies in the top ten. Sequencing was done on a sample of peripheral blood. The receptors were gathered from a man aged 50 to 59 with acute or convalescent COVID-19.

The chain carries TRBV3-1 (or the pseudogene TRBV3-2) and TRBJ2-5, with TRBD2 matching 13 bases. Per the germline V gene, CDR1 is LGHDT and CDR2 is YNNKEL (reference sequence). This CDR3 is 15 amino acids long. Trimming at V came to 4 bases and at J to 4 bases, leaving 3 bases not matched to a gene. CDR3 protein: CASSPGLAGVETQYF. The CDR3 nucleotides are TGTGCCAGCAGCCCAGGACTAGCGGGAGTAGAGACCCAGTACTTC.

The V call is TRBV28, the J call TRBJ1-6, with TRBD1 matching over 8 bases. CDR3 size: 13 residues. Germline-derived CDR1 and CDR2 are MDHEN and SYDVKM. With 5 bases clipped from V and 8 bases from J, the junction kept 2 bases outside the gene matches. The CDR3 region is CASSGQGDSPLHF. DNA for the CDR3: TGTGCCAGCAGTGGACAGGGCGATTCACCCCTCCACTTT.

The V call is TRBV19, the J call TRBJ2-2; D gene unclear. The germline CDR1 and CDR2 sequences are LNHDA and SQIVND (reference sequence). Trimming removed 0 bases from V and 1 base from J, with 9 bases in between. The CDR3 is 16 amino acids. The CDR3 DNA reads TGTGCCAGTAGTATAGATCGTAGAGGGAACACCGGGGAGCTGTTTTTT. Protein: CASSIDRRGNTGELFF.

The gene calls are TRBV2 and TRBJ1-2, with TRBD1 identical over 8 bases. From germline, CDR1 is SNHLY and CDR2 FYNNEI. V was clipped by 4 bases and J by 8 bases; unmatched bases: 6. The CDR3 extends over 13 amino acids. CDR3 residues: CASSARTGNGYTF. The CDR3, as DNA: TGTGCCAGCAGTGCCCGGACAGGGAACGGCTACACCTTC.

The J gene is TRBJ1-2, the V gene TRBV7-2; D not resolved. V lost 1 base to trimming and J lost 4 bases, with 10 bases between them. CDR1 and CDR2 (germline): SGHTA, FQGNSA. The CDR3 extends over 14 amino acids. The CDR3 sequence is CASSLGSGSYGYTF. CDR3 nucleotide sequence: TGTGCCAGCAGCTTAGGTTCGGGTTCCTATGGCTACACCTTC. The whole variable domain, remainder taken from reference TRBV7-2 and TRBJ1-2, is GAGVSQSPSNKVTEKGKDVELRCDPISGHTALYWYRQSLGQGLEFLIYFQGNSAPDKSGLPSDRFSAERTGGSVSTLTIQRTQQEDSAVYLCASSLGSGSYGYTFGSGTRLTVV.

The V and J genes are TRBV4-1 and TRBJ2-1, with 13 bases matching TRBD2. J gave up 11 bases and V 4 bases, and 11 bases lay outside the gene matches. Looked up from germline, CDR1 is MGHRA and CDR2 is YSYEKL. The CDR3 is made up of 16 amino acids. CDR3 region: CASSPGSGTSGTQQFF. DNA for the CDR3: TGCGCCAGCAGCCCGGGATCCGGGACTAGCGGGACTCAGCAGTTCTTC.

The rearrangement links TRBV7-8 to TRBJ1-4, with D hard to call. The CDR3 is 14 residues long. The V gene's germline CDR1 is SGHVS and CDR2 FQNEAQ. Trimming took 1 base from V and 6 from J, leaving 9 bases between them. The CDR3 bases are TGTGCCAGCAGCTTAGGAAGAAGAGATGAAAAACTGTTTTTT. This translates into CASSLGRRDEKLFF.

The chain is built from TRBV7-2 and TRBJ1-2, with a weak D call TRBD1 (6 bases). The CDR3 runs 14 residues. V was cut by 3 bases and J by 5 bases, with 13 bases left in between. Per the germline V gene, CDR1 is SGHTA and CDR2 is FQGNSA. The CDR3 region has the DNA TGTGCCAGCAGCTTTGGACAGCGATTATATGGCTACACCTTC. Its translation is CASSFGQRLYGYTF.

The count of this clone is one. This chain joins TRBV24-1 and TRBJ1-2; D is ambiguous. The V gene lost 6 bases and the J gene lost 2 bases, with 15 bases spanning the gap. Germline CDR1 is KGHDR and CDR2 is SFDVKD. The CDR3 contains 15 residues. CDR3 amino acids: CATSPRREPNYGYTF. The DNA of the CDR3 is TGTGCCACCAGTCCACGTCGGGAGCCAAACTATGGCTACACCTTC.

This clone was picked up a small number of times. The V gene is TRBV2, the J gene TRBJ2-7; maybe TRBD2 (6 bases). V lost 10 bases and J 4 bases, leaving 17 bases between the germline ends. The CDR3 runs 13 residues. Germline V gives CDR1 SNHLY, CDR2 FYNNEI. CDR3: CATIRGTAYEQYV. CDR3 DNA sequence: TGTGCCACCATCCGGGGGACGGCGTACGAGCAGTACGTC.

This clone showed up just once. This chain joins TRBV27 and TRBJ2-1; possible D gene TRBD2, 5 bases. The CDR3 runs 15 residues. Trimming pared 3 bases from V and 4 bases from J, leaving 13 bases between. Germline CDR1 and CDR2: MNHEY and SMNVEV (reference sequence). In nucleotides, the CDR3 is TGTGCCAGCAGTTTCCAGTGGGAGAGGTACAATGAGCAGTTCTTC. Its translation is CASSFQWERYNEQFF.

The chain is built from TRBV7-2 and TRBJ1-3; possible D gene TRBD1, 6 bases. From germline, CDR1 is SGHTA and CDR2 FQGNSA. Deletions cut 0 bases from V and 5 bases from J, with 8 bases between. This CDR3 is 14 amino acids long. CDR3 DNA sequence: TGTGCCAGCAGCTTAGCCCAGGGGAGAAACACCATATATTTT. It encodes CASSLAQGRNTIYF.